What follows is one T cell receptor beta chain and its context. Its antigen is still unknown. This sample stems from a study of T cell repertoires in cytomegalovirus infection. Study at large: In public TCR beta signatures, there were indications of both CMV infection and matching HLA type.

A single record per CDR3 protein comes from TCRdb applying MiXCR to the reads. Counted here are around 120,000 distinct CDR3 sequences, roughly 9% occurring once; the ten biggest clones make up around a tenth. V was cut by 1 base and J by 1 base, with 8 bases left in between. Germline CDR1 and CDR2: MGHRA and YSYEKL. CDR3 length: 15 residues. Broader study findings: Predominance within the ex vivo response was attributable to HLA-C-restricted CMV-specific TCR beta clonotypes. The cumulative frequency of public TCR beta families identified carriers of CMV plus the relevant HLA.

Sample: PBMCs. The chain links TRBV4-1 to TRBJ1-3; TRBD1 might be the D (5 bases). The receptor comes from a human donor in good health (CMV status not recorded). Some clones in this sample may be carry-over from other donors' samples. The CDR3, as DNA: TGCGCCAGCAGCCAAGCAAGGGGATCTGGAAACACCATATATTTT. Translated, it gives CASSQARGSGNTIYF.